The rows below give T cell receptor beta chains drawn from one sample of a study of blood T cells in healthy people across ages. TCRdb reprocessed the 5' RACE reads with MiXCR, giving one entry per CDR3 protein. Of roughly 730,000 distinct CDR3 sequences listed, roughly 50% are singletons. What was sequenced was blood. Source of these receptors: a man aged 35-49 years in good health. Both conserved end residues are part of each CDR3. D genes are given only for firm matches. Not every row has a clone size; where given, it reads once, few, many or a size class.

clone_size,v_call,d_call,j_call,cdr3_aa,cdr3_nt
few,TRBV18,.,TRBJ1-6,CASSAGADSPLHF,TGTGCCAGCTCAGCCGGGGCGGATTCACCCCTCCACTTT
.,TRBV5-1,TRBD2,TRBJ2-1,CASWEGSNEQFF,TGCGCCAGCTGGGAGGGGAGCAATGAGCAGTTCTTC
few,TRBV7-9,TRBD1,TRBJ1-2,CASSLGGQGRHGYTF,TGTGCCAGCAGCTTAGGAGGACAGGGTAGGCATGGCTACACCTTC
.,TRBV6-6,.,TRBJ1-5,CASSLRGSLYSNQPQHF,TGTGCCAGCAGTTTACGTGGCAGCCTCTATAGCAATCAGCCCCAGCATTTT
.,TRBV20-1,TRBD2,TRBJ2-3,CSATGLAGILLGTDTQYF,TGCAGTGCAACGGGACTAGCGGGAATACTCTTGGGCACAGATACGCAGTATTTT
few,TRBV20-1,.,TRBJ2-3,CSASLGGGGTDTQYF,TGCAGTGCTAGCCTTGGAGGGGGCGGCACAGATACGCAGTATTTT
many,TRBV10-3,.,TRBJ2-7,CAISEGSSYEQYF,TGTGCCATCAGTGAGGGAAGCTCCTACGAGCAGTACTTC
once,TRBV7-3,.,TRBJ2-5,CASSLVQDSGYGTQYF,TGTGCCAGCAGCTTAGTTCAGGATTCAGGTTATGGGACCCAGTACTTC
.,TRBV7-3,TRBD2,TRBJ2-7,CASSLIAGDYNEQYF,TGTGCCAGCAGCCTTATAGCGGGGGACTACAATGAGCAGTACTTC
.,TRBV20-1,TRBD1,TRBJ1-6,CSAGQGATLHF,TGCAGTGCTGGACAGGGGGCTACCCTCCACTTT
.,TRBV4-2,TRBD2,TRBJ2-1,CASSQVGLAGGGYNEQFF,TGTGCCAGCAGCCAAGTCGGACTAGCGGGAGGAGGGTACAATGAGCAGTTCTTC
.,TRBV6-2/TRBV6-3,TRBD2,TRBJ2-7,CASSALAGLDYEQYF,TGTGCCAGCAGTGCCCTAGCGGGACTCGACTACGAGCAGTACTTC
.,TRBV20-1,.,TRBJ1-2,CSASRADYGYTF,TGCAGTGCTAGCAGGGCCGACTATGGCTACACCTTC